This T cell receptor beta chain was found in a study of T cells after yellow fever vaccination (dated by TCRdb to between 2019 and 2020). The study in broad terms: Libraries from fractions with low cell numbers were prepared with the SMART-Seq v4 Ultra Low Input RNA kit. Bulk TCR alpha and beta repertoires were sequenced longitudinally to track T-cell clones before and after primary and booster YFV17D yellow fever vaccination. Two healthy male donors, one aged 18 to 30 and one aged 30 to 40 years, made up the cohort. Blood was collected at multiple timepoints before and after primary and secondary immunization, and bulk PBMC replicates and cell subsets were isolated.

What the research found in general, with its limitations: A small share of clonotypes was detected in both CD4 and CD8 compartments, with the overlap likely arising from convergent recombination. Because abundant contaminating clonotypes from the bulk population could be contained in FACS-sorted repertoires, computational filtering was required. Because the study included only a couple of donors, the extent to which the findings can be generalized is limited. Most clones expanded after primary vaccination (96% of CD4 and 88% of CD8) were re-detected after the booster, suggesting that broad memory maintenance occurred. The secondary T-cell response was found to be weaker but faster than the primary response, with a peak reached on day 5 rather than on day 15.

This clonotype was seen a few times. No antigen is known for it. No per-base quality is available; no much larger clone lies one base away. The treatment or condition label corresponds to: live attenuated yellow fever vaccine strain. A standard Ficoll-Paque protocol was used to isolate PBMCs from peripheral blood. CD4 and CD8 T-cell fractions were isolated with Dynabeads CD4 and CD8 positive selection kits. TriZol was used to extract RNA from bulk PBMCs, from CD4 and CD8 fractions, and from dextramer-positive and dextramer-negative fractions. Sequencing relied on an Illumina NovaSeq 6000. TCR cDNA was made using 5'RACE template switching, a step that added a universal primer site and unique molecular identifiers. Priming of cDNA synthesis was performed from both the TCR alpha and TCR beta constant segments. Two PCR steps were used to amplify libraries, with sample barcodes and sequencing adapters being added in the second step. Sequencing of libraries was performed on Illumina HiSeq 2500 (2x100 bp) or NovaSeq (2x150 bp). The authors processed their data as follows. MIGEC handled demultiplexing of reads and collapsing into UMI consensus sequences, while MiXCR performed V(D)J alignment. Vaccine-responding clonotypes were identified with edgeR using replicate PBMC samples, with FDR below 0.01 and a log2 fold change above 5 up to day 15 being required. Bulk clonotypes were assigned CD4 or CD8 identity according to which sequenced CD4 or CD8 repertoire held them at higher abundance. TCRdb itself trimmed the public reads at Q25 with fastp, ran MiXCR and retained productive beta chains. Rows merge per CDR3 protein into single entries with the most common DNA and genes. The V and J calls come from TCRdb's annotation, not from the publication. For this sample the table gives 150,000 to 200,000 distinct CDR3 sequences, of which roughly a tenth were detected only once. Around 33% of the sample comes from the top ten.

V is cut by 5 bases and J by 4 bases, and the space between the germline ends is 20 bases. The germline V gene sets CDR1 to SQVTM and CDR2 to ANQGSEA. Measured from the cysteine to the phenylalanine, the CDR3 is 15 residues long. Only the CDR3 DNA is retained, 45 bases long and in frame from the first base. The sample was CD8+ T cells sorted from PBMCs, taken 45 days after the yellow fever booster vaccination. The chain is encoded by TRBV29-1 joined to TRBJ2-5; TRBD2 is possibly the D segment (5 matching bases). The sequence was obtained from a man aged 18 to 30 who received the YFV17D yellow fever vaccine. CDR3 loop: CSVIEGRADIETQYF. The nucleotide sequence reads as follows: TGCAGCGTTATAGAGGGCCGGGCTGATATAGAGACCCAGTACTTC.